These 26 T cell receptor beta chains share one sample of origin, sequenced in a study of blood T cell repertoires in COVID-19 (TCRdb year 2020). To prepare the library, the immunoSEQ multiplex PCR assay was applied. The table comes from immuneACCESS by way of TCRdb, which keeps in-frame sequences with V and J called. Part of the clones is missing from these tables; in studies checked, under half for an unresolved V gene and the rest for unknown reasons. The sample records about 90,000 clones, less than 95% of which are singletons. The ten top clones hold 4.5% to 5.5% of the sample. The sequencing input was peripheral blood. All receptors derive from a man in his forties or fifties with acute or convalescent COVID-19.

The V and J genes are TRBV19 and TRBJ2-2, with D perhaps TRBD2 (5 bases). The V end lost 9 bases, the J end lost 3 bases, and 26 bases lay between the germline ends. The CDR3 covers 18 residues. Germline V lookup: CDR1 LNHDA, CDR2 SQIVND (reference sequence). The CDR3 bases are TGTGCCAGGAAGGTTGGTCGGGAACAGAGACCCGACACCGGGGAGCTGTTTTTT. It translates to CARKVGREQRPDTGELFF.

The chain has TRBV9 and TRBJ2-3; 9 positions match TRBD2. V lost 4 bases, J lost 3 bases, and 9 bases stayed unmatched. In germline, CDR1 is SGDLS, CDR2 YYNGEE. The CDR3 loop spans 16 amino acids. CDR3 bases: TGTGCCAGCAGCACCCGAGCGGGAGGTGGAACAGATACGCAGTATTTT. Translating gives CASSTRAGGGTDTQYF.

This rearrangement joins TRBV29-1 to TRBJ1-1; D possibly corresponds to TRBD1 (5 bases). With 2 bases removed from V and 6 bases from J, the gap between germline ends came to 10 bases. Germline CDR1 and CDR2: SQVTM and ANQGSEA. The CDR3 is 12 amino acids. The CDR3 bases are TGCAGCGTTGAAAAGGGGATCGCTGAAGCTTTCTTT. Its translation is CSVEKGIAEAFF.

The chain links TRBV3-1 (or the pseudogene TRBV3-2) to TRBJ1-1; no firm D call. The V and J ends lost 3 bases and 5 bases respectively, with 13 bases between them. Germline V gene sequence: CDR1 LGHDT, CDR2 YNNKEL (reference sequence). There are 14 residues in the CDR3. The CDR3 spells CASSHGVYGTEAFF. CDR3 bases: TGTGCCAGCAGCCACGGGGTCTACGGGACTGAAGCTTTCTTT.

The chain couples TRBV15 to TRBJ2-7; TRBD2 matches at 11 bases. Trimming took 9 bases from V and 5 from J; bases not matched to a gene: 12. The germline CDR1 and CDR2 sequences are LNHNV and YYDKDF (reference sequence). CDR3 length: 15 amino acids. For the CDR3, the DNA is TGTGCCACGAGCCAAACTAGCGGGAGTAGACACGAGCAGTACTTC. Translation gives CATSQTSGSRHEQYF.

V is TRBV2 and J is TRBJ1-2; D uncertain. With 2 bases removed from V and 8 bases from J, the gap between germline ends came to 9 bases. Germline V gene data show CDR1 as SNHLY and CDR2 as FYNNEI. The CDR3 is 12 amino acids. The CDR3 spells CASSEFGNGYTF. The CDR3 region has the DNA TGTGCCAGCAGTGAATTCGGGAACGGCTACACCTTC.

J is TRBJ2-4 and V is TRBV27, with TRBD1 identical over 11 bases. With V trimmed by 6 bases and J by 7 bases, 14 bases remained unmatched. The CDR3 is 17 residues long. Germline CDR1 MNHEY, CDR2 SMNVEV (reference sequence). CDR3 coding DNA: TGTGCCAGCAGCCAAACACCCAGGACAGGGGGCTTGAACATTCAGTACTTC. Its protein product is CASSQTPRTGGLNIQYF.

The CDR3 nucleotides are TGTGCCAGCAGCTTGTCTAGCGGGAGGACCGGGGAGCTGTTTTTT. It translates to CASSLSSGRTGELFF. The gene calls are TRBV5-5 and TRBJ2-2; TRBD2 matches at 11 bases. CDR3 length equals 15 residues. Germline-derived CDR1 and CDR2 are SGHKS and YYEKEE (reference sequence). V trimming: 1 base; J trimming: 5 bases; junction bases outside the gene matches: 1. Based on the CDR3 plus reference TRBV5-5 and TRBJ2-2, the full variable domain is DAGVTQSPTHLIKTRGQQVTLRCSPISGHKSVSWYQQVLGQGPQFIFQYYEKEERGRGNFPDRFSARQFPNYSSELNVNALLLGDSALYLCASSLSSGRTGELFFGEGSRLTVL.

This sequence joins TRBV11-2 and TRBJ1-1; TRBD1 matches 7 bases. Germline CDR1 and CDR2: SGHAT and FQNNGV. After removal of 6 bases from V and 2 bases from J, the junction contained 9 bases not matched to a gene. The CDR3 covers 15 residues. The CDR3 region has the DNA TGTGCCAGCAGTCCGGGACAGACTTTTAACACTGAAGCTTTCTTT. It is translated as CASSPGQTFNTEAFF.

The V gene is TRBV30, the J gene TRBJ2-3; no clear D. The CDR3 has 14 residues. Trimming cost V 2 bases and J 5 bases, with 14 bases left between them. Germline CDR1 reads GTSNPN; CDR2 reads SVGIG (reference sequence). The CDR3 region has the DNA TGTGCCTGGAGTCGGAGAAGTCGGCGAGATACGCAGTATTTT. As protein: CAWSRRSRRDTQYF. Full variable domain (outside the CDR3, taken from reference TRBV30 and TRBJ2-3): SQTIHQWPATLVQPVGSPLSLECTVEGTSNPNLYWYRQAAGRGLQLLFYSVGIGQISSEVPQNLSASRPQDRQFILSSKKLLLSDSGFYLCAWSRRSRRDTQYFGPGTRLTVL.

The V gene is TRBV6-6, the J gene TRBJ2-1, with 12 nucleotides matching TRBD2. Trimming cost V 5 bases and J 0 bases; bases outside gene matches: 2. Germline V CDR1 and CDR2: MNHNY, SVGAGI (reference sequence). The CDR3 totals 16 residues. The CDR3 region has the DNA TGTGCCAGCAGTACTAGCGGGAGGACCTCCTACAATGAGCAGTTCTTC. This gives the protein CASSTSGRTSYNEQFF.

The rearrangement links TRBV9 to TRBJ2-2; D call uncertain. Trimming took 3 bases from V and 5 from J, leaving 5 bases between them. The germline CDR1 and CDR2 sequences are SGDLS and YYNGEE. The CDR3 has 12 residues. The CDR3 is CASSASTGELFF. CDR3 bases: TGTGCCAGCAGCGCCTCGACCGGGGAGCTGTTTTTT.

This clone was found a few times. J is TRBJ2-1 and V is TRBV4-3; 14 bases fit TRBD2. V lost 3 bases to trimming and J lost 5 bases; unmatched junction nucleotides: 6. Germline CDR1 reads LGHNA; CDR2 reads YSLEER. The CDR3 is 17 residues long. Here the CDR3 reads CASSHGTSGGPHNEQFF. CDR3 coding DNA: TGCGCCAGCAGCCACGGGACTAGCGGGGGACCCCACAATGAGCAGTTCTTC.

The chain uses TRBV24-1 and TRBJ1-3, with 12 nucleotides matching TRBD1. The CDR3 length is 16 residues. The V and J ends lost 9 bases and 0 bases, in that order; junction bases with no gene match: 5. CDR1 and CDR2 (germline): KGHDR, SFDVKD. In DNA form, the CDR3 reads TGTGCCACCCGGGACAGGGGGCCCCACTCTGGAAACACCATATATTTT. Encoded protein: CATRDRGPHSGNTIYF.

This clone was picked up one time. V usage is TRBV2 and J usage is TRBJ1-3; D unclear. Germline V gives CDR1 SNHLY, CDR2 FYNNEI. The CDR3 length is 14 residues. V lost 5 bases and J 8 bases, leaving 16 bases between the germline ends. CDR3 coding DNA: TGTGCCAGCAGTAGGTTTAATCAGGCCGACACCATATATTTT. This sequence encodes CASSRFNQADTIYF.

This clone was seen just once. The CDR3 here is CASSRQGSDTEAFF. CDR3 bases: TGTGCCAGCTCACGTCAGGGGTCGGACACTGAAGCTTTCTTT. This chain uses TRBV18 with TRBJ1-1; possible D gene TRBD1, 6 bases. The germline V gene has CDR1 KGHSH and CDR2 LQKENI. Deletions cut 4 bases from V and 3 bases from J, with 12 bases between. The CDR3 runs to 14 residues. Drawing the rest from reference TRBV18 and TRBJ1-1, the complete variable domain is NAGVMQNPRHLVRRRGQEARLRCSPMKGHSHVYWYRQLPEEGLKFMVYLQKENIIDESGMPKERFSAEFPKEGPSILRIQQVVRGDSAAYFCASSRQGSDTEAFFGQGTRLTVV.

V is TRBV11-2 and J is TRBJ2-1; 10 positions agree with TRBD1. The CDR3 length is 13 residues. The trim removed 7 bases at V and 7 bases at J, leaving 4 bases unmatched. CDR1 is SGHAT and CDR2 is FQNNGV in the germline V gene. The CDR3 region is CASTTGGRNEQFF. The CDR3 DNA reads TGTGCCAGCACGACAGGGGGCAGGAATGAGCAGTTCTTC.

This rearrangement joins TRBV6-1 to TRBJ2-1; D is uncertain. Germline V gives CDR1 MNHNS, CDR2 SASEGT. The ends were cut back, 0 bases at V and 4 bases at J, with 10 bases in the middle. The CDR3 runs to 15 residues. The CDR3 loop reads CASSEAGRNYNEQFF. In DNA form, the CDR3 reads TGTGCCAGCAGTGAAGCTGGCCGCAATTACAATGAGCAGTTCTTC.

As concerns this clone: An end of the junction differs from the germline gene, which may be a read error. This rearrangement joins TRBV29-1 to TRBJ1-3; maybe TRBD1 (6 bases). The germline CDR1 and CDR2 sequences are SQVTM and ANQGSEA. CDR3 length: 13 residues. The CDR3 here is CSVEGGLGNTIYF. The CDR3 DNA follows: TGCAGCGTCGAAGGGGGGCTCGGAAACACCATATATTTT.

The gene calls are TRBV30 and TRBJ2-4; D is possibly TRBD2 (5 bases). Germline V gene lookup returns CDR1 GTSNPN and CDR2 SVGIG (reference sequence). The germline V and J ends were trimmed by 5 bases and 2 bases, with 10 bases remaining between them. The CDR3 is 13 amino acids. The CDR3 DNA sequence: TGTGCCTGGTTAGCGTTGTCCAAAAACATTCAGTACTTC. Translation: CAWLALSKNIQYF.

V and J are TRBV14 and TRBJ2-2; D is perhaps TRBD1 (5 bases). V dropped 1 base and J dropped 3 bases, with 9 bases sitting between them. This CDR3 spans 15 amino acids. From germline, CDR1 is SGHDN and CDR2 FVKESK. The CDR3 DNA follows: TGTGCCAGCAGCCAAGTGGGGCAGTACACCGGGGAGCTGTTTTTT. Amino acids: CASSQVGQYTGELFF.

This chain joins TRBV24-1 and TRBJ2-3; 8 positions match TRBD1. Trimming at V came to 3 bases and at J to 2 bases, leaving 12 bases not matched to a gene. This CDR3 contains 18 residues. CDR1 and CDR2 (germline): KGHDR, SFDVKD. The DNA of the CDR3 is TGTGCCACCAGTGATGAGACGGGGACAGGCGCGTCCACAGATACGCAGTATTTT. Translated, it gives CATSDETGTGASTDTQYF.

The V and J genes are TRBV7-9 and TRBJ2-1; 7 bases map to TRBD2. Germline V gives CDR1 SEHNR, CDR2 FQNEAQ (reference sequence). The CDR3 length is 16 residues. V lost 1 base and J lost 3; bases outside the gene matches: 6. The CDR3 DNA reads as TGTGCCAGCAGCTTAGTTACCAGCGGGGACTACAATGAGCAGTTCTTC. This codes for CASSLVTSGDYNEQFF.

This chain joins TRBV24-1 and TRBJ2-1, with 10 bases fitting TRBD1. V shed 3 bases, J shed 3 bases, and the junction held 4 bases outside the gene matches. The CDR3 spans 16 residues. Germline loops: CDR1 KGHDR, CDR2 SFDVKD. As DNA, the CDR3 is TGTGCCACCAGTGATGGGGACAGGGGCCTCTACAATGAGCAGTTCTTC. Protein: CATSDGDRGLYNEQFF.

The chain employs TRBV5-4 and TRBJ2-1, with TRBD2 matching 13 bases. The germline V gene has CDR1 SGHNT and CDR2 YYREEE (reference sequence). The CDR3 spans 16 residues. V shed 0 bases, J shed 8 bases, and the junction held 5 bases outside the gene matches. The CDR3 sequence is CASSLATSGRGHEQFF. The CDR3 DNA is TGTGCCAGCAGCTTGGCCACTAGCGGGAGGGGACATGAGCAGTTCTTC.

The CDR3 sequence is CASSLVYGTDYNSPLHF. In nucleotides, the CDR3 is TGCGCCAGCAGCTTGGTTTATGGGACAGACTATAATTCACCCCTCCACTTT. This rearrangement joins TRBV5-1 to TRBJ1-6; 7 bases match TRBD1. The V gene end was trimmed by 0 bases and the J gene end by 3 bases; junction bases not matched to a gene: 6. The CDR3 runs to 17 residues. CDR1 is SGHRS and CDR2 is YFSETQ in the germline V gene.